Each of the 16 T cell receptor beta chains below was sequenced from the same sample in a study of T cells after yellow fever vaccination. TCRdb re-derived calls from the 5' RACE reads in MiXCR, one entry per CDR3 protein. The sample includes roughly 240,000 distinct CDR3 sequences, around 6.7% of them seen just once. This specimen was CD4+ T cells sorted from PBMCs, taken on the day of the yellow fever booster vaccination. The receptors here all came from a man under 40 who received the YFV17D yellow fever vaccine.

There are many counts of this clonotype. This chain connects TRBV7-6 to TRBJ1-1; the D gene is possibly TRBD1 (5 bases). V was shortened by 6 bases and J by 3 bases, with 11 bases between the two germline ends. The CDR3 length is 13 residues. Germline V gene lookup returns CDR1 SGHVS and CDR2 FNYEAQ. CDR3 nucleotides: TGTGCCAGCAGACACAGGTGGGACACTGAAGCTTTCTTT. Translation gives CASRHRWDTEAFF.

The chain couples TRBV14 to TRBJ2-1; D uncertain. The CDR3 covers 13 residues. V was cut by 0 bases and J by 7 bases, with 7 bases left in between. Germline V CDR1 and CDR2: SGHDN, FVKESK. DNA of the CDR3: TGTGCCAGCAGCCAAGAGCTTGGGAATGAGCAGTTCTTC. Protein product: CASSQELGNEQFF.

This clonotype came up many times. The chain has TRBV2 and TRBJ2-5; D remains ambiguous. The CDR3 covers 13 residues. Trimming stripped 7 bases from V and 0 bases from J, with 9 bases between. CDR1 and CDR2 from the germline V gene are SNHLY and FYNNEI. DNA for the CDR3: TGTGCCAGCATGCGGCGGAACCAAGAGACCCAGTACTTC. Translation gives CASMRRNQETQYF.

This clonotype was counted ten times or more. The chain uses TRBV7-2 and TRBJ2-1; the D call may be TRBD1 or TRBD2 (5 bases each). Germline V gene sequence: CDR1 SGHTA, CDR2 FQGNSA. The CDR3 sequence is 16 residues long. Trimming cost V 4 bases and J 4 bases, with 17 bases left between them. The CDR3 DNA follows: TGTGCCAGCAGCTCGCCGGGGCTAGAGAGGTACAATGAGCAGTTCTTC. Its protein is CASSSPGLERYNEQFF.

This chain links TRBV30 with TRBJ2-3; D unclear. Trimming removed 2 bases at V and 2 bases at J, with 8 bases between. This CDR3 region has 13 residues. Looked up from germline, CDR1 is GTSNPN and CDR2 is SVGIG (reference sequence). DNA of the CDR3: TGTGCCTGGAGTCTCAGAGACACAGATACGCAGTATTTT. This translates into CAWSLRDTDTQYF.

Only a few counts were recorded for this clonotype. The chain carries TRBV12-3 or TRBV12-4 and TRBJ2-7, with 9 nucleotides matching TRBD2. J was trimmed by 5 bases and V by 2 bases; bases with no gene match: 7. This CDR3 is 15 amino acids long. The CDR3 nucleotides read TGTGCCAGCAGTTTATACCTAGCGGGAATTGACGAGCAGTACTTC. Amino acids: CASSLYLAGIDEQYF.

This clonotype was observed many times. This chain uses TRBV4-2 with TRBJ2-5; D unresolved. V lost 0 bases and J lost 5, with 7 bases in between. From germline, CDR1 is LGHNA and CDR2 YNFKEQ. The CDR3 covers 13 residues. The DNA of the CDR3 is TGTGCCAGCAGCCAAGATTGGTCGGAGACCCAGTACTTC. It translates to CASSQDWSETQYF.

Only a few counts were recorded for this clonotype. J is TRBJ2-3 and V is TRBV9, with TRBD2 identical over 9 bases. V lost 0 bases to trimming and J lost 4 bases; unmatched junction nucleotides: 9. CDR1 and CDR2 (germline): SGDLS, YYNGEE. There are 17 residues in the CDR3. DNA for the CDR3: TGTGCCAGCAGCGTAGTAGGTCGCGGGAGGGGCCCAGATACGCAGTATTTT. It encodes CASSVVGRGRGPDTQYF.

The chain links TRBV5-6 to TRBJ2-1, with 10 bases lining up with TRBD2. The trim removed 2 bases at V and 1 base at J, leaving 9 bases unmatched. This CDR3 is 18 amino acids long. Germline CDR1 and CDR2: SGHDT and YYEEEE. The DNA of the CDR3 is TGTGCCAGCAGCTTACGTCTAGCGGGAGCTAGGTCCTACAATGAGCAGTTCTTC. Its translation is CASSLRLAGARSYNEQFF.

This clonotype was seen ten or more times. In DNA form, the CDR3 reads TGCAGCGTTGGGGGGAATGGTCAGCCCCAGCATTTT. Translating gives CSVGGNGQPQHF. This rearrangement joins TRBV29-1 to TRBJ1-5; perhaps TRBD1 as D (5 bases). V was pared by 4 bases and J by 6 bases, with 10 bases between. Germline CDR1 is SQVTM and CDR2 is ANQGSEA. The CDR3 has 12 amino acids.

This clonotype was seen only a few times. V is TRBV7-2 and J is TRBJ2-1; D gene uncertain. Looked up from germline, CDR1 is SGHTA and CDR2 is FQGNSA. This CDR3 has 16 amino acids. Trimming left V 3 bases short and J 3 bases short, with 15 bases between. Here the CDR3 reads CASSFALNSFYNEQFF. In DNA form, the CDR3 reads TGTGCCAGCAGCTTCGCCCTCAACTCCTTCTACAATGAGCAGTTCTTC.

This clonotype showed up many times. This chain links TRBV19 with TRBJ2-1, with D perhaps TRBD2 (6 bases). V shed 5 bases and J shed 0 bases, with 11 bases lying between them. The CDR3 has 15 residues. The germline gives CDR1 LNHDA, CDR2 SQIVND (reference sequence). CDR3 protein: CASSERRASYNEQFF. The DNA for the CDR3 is TGTGCCAGTAGTGAACGGAGGGCCTCCTACAATGAGCAGTTCTTC.

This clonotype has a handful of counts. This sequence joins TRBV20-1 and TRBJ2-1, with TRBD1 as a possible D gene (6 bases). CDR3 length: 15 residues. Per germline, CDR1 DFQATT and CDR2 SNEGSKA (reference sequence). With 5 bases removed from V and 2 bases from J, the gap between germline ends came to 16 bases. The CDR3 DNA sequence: TGCAGTGCTGAGGGACACCTCACGGCCTACAATGAGCAGTTCTTC. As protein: CSAEGHLTAYNEQFF.

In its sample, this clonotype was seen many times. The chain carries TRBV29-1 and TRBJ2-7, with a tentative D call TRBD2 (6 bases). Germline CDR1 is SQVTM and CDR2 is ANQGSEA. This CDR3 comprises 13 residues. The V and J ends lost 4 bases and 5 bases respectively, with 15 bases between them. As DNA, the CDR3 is TGCAGCGTTGTTCTGGGAGGACGGGACGAGCAGTACTTC. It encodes CSVVLGGRDEQYF.

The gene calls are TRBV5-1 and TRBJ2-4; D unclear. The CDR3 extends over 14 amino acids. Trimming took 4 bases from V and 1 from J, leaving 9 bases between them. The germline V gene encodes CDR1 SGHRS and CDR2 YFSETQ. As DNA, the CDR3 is TGCGCCAGCAGCGACGGTGGGGCCAAAAACATTCAGTACTTC. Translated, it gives CASSDGGAKNIQYF.

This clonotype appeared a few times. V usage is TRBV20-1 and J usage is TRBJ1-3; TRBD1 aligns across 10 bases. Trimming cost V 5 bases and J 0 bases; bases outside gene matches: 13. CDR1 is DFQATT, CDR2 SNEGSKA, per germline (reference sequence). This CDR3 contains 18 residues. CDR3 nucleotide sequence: TGCAGTGCTGGCCGGGACAGGGGACGTCAAAACTCTGGAAACACCATATATTTT. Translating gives CSAGRDRGRQNSGNTIYF.